The 15 T cell receptor beta chains in this list originate from one sample, sequenced in a study of human T cells and chemical hapten exposure. The time point here: patch test 1, 2 weeks after DPC sensitization. Treatment of the sample: therapeutic diphenylcyclopropenone sensitization with weekly scalp DPC. TCRdb redid the calling of the RACE reads with MiXCR, one entry per CDR3 protein. The repertoire has roughly 120,000 distinct CDR3 sequences, roughly 13% of them found once; the top ten carry around 0.99%. Specimen: whole blood, collected in connection with sensitization to the hapten diphenylcyclopropenone (DPC). Receptor source: a man between 18 and 29 years old with alopecia areata. Some clones in this sample may be carry-over from other donors' samples.

This clonotype was counted only a few times. The chain employs TRBV18 and TRBJ2-4; 10 bases align to TRBD1. The CDR3 contains 15 residues. The trim removed 3 bases at V and 9 bases at J, leaving 8 bases unmatched. The germline V gene has CDR1 KGHSH and CDR2 LQKENI. The CDR3 region has the DNA TGTGCCAGCTCACCGACCGGGACAGGGGTGATCATTCAGTACTTC. This gives the protein CASSPTGTGVIIQYF.

This clonotype was seen ten or more times. V usage is TRBV5-1 and J usage is TRBJ2-7; no firm D call. The CDR3 runs to 14 residues. Germline CDR1 reads SGHRS; CDR2 reads YFSETQ. V was shortened by 2 bases and J by 6 bases, with 15 bases between the two germline ends. The CDR3 DNA sequence: TGCGCCAGCAGCTTTTCGCTAGATCTCGGCGAGCAGTACTTC. This encodes CASSFSLDLGEQYF.

This clonotype has at least ten counts. V gene TRBV7-2 combines with J gene TRBJ1-5; tentatively, D is TRBD1 (5 bases). Germline CDR1 reads SGHTA; CDR2 reads FQGNSA. The V end was cut by 3 bases, the J end by 1 base, with 10 bases between. The CDR3 totals 15 residues. CDR3 DNA sequence: TGTGCCAGCAGCTTGGTAACAGGAAGCAATCAGCCCCAGCATTTT. This codes for CASSLVTGSNQPQHF.

The chain recombines TRBV7-8 with TRBJ1-1; D is perhaps TRBD1 (5 bases). In germline, CDR1 is SGHVS, CDR2 FQNEAQ. Trimming left V 3 bases short and J 4 bases short, with 12 bases between. The CDR3 extends over 14 amino acids. CDR3 in amino acids: CASSFGRVSTEAFF. Here the CDR3 DNA reads TGTGCCAGCAGCTTCGGCAGGGTTAGCACTGAAGCTTTCTTT.

The chain carries TRBV29-1 and TRBJ1-1; D call uncertain. V was shortened by 2 bases and J by 4 bases, with 11 bases between the two germline ends. In germline, CDR1 is SQVTM, CDR2 ANQGSEA. This CDR3 spans 13 amino acids. The CDR3 DNA reads TGCAGCGTTGAAAAGGGTGTGATCACTGAAGCTTTCTTT. Translated, it gives CSVEKGVITEAFF.

This clonotype appeared many times. The chain combines TRBV20-1 with TRBJ2-4, with unresolved D. The V gene's germline CDR1 is DFQATT and CDR2 SNEGSKA (reference sequence). The CDR3 length is 11 residues. V was pared by 7 bases and J by 6 bases, with 10 bases between. For the CDR3, the DNA is TGCAGTGTTTTGGACCTAAACATTCAGTACTTC. Amino acids: CSVLDLNIQYF.

This clonotype showed up many times. The V and J genes are TRBV12-3 or TRBV12-4 and TRBJ1-1; D is uncertain. The CDR3 is 16 amino acids. V lost 4 bases, J lost 4 bases, and 19 bases lay in between. The CDR3 DNA sequence: TGTGCCAGCAGTTCAGTGCCGGCTCCTCCGGTCACTGAAGCTTTCTTT. It translates to CASSSVPAPPVTEAFF.

The rearrangement links TRBV11-2 to TRBJ2-4; D is unresolved. The V end lost 6 bases, the J end lost 0 bases, and 6 bases lay between the germline ends. Germline V lookup: CDR1 SGHAT, CDR2 FQNNGV. This CDR3 has 13 residues. For the CDR3, the DNA is TGTGCCAGCAGATCCCTAGCCAAAAACATTCAGTACTTC. Protein product: CASRSLAKNIQYF.

J is TRBJ2-1 and V is TRBV5-1; tentatively, D is TRBD2 (6 bases). The ends were cut back, 1 base at V and 5 bases at J, with 10 bases in the middle. The CDR3 runs 14 residues. CDR1 and CDR2 (germline): SGHRS, YFSETQ. CDR3 residues: CASSLSGLHNEQFF. The CDR3, as DNA: TGCGCCAGCAGCTTGTCGGGACTCCACAATGAGCAGTTCTTC. Full variable domain (remainder filled in from reference TRBV5-1 and TRBJ2-1): KAGVTQTPRYLIKTRGQQVTLSCSPISGHRSVSWYQQTPGQGLQFLFEYFSETQRNKGNFPGRFSGRQFSNSRSEMNVSTLELGDSALYLCASSLSGLHNEQFFGPGTRLTVL.

This clonotype was detected a few times. The CDR3 sequence: CASSLTGPYYTGELFF. The CDR3 DNA reads as TGTGCCAGCAGCTTAACTGGGCCATATTACACCGGGGAGCTGTTTTTT. The chain combines TRBV7-3 with TRBJ2-2; D is uncertain. V was clipped by 0 bases and J by 3 bases, with 11 bases between them. CDR1 and CDR2 from the germline V gene are SGHTA and FQGTGA. This CDR3 is built from 16 residues.

Here the CDR3 DNA reads TGTGCCAGCTCACAAACCGGACAGAGCACAGATACGCAGTATTTT. Its translation is CASSQTGQSTDTQYF. This chain joins TRBV18 and TRBJ2-3; possibly TRBD1 for D (6 bases). The germline V gene encodes CDR1 KGHSH and CDR2 LQKENI. The CDR3 has 15 amino acids. The V and J ends lost 4 bases and 0 bases respectively, with 11 bases between them.

This clonotype was counted a single time. CDR3 nucleotide sequence: TGTGCCAGCAGTTACGCACAAAACACAGATACGCAGTATTTT. It yields the protein CASSYAQNTDTQYF. The chain couples TRBV6-5 to TRBJ2-3; D unresolved. V was shortened by 2 bases and J by 2 bases, with 8 bases between the two germline ends. The CDR3 covers 14 residues. Germline V gene data show CDR1 as MNHEY and CDR2 as SVGAGI.

This clonotype was seen a handful of times. The chain recombines TRBV6-2 or TRBV6-3 with TRBJ2-5; unclear D gene. CDR3 length: 14 amino acids. Germline CDR1 reads MNHEY; CDR2 reads SVGEGT. Deletions cut 4 bases from V and 4 bases from J, with 13 bases between. CDR3 region: CASSFVVAPETQYF. DNA for the CDR3: TGTGCCAGCAGTTTCGTGGTGGCGCCAGAGACCCAGTACTTC.

This clonotype has just a few counts. V and J are TRBV12-3 or TRBV12-4 and TRBJ1-5; perhaps TRBD1 as D (6 bases). This CDR3 comprises 13 residues. Trimming removed 6 bases at V and 3 bases at J, with 9 bases between. The CDR3 is CASRGQTNQPQHF. The CDR3 nucleotides are TGTGCCAGCAGAGGACAGACCAATCAGCCCCAGCATTTT.

This clonotype was seen a handful of times. This chain links TRBV7-3 with TRBJ2-7, with TRBD1 matching over 9 bases. The germline V gene encodes CDR1 SGHTA and CDR2 FQGTGA. CDR3 size: 15 residues. The V and J ends lost 2 bases and 2 bases, in that order; junction bases with no gene match: 4. The CDR3 DNA sequence: TGTGCCAGCAGCTTAGACAGGGGGTTCACCTACGAGCAGTACTTC. It codes for CASSLDRGFTYEQYF. Complete variable domain (other parts from reference TRBV7-3 and TRBJ2-7): GAGVSQTPSNKVTEKGKYVELRCDPISGHTALYWYRQSLGQGPEFLIYFQGTGAADDSGLPNDRFFAVRPEGSVSTLKIQRTERGDSAVYLCASSLDRGFTYEQYFGPGTRLTVT.